Below are 16 T cell receptor beta chains sequenced from a single sample in a study of cytomegalovirus exposure and HLA in healthy donors. This PCR relied on a set of 60 Vbeta primers and 13 Jbeta primers. The data were produced by immunoSEQ multiplex PCR, yet TCRdb's version contains in-frame clones alone and is incomplete. The listing contains about 200,000 clones. Specimen: PBMCs. The receptors were gathered from a man aged 25 to 40 in good health and CMV-seronegative.

The J gene is TRBJ1-3, the V gene TRBV7-9; D unclear. Trimming shortened V by 0 bases and J by 0 bases, and 12 bases separated the two germline ends. Germline values: CDR1 SEHNR, CDR2 FQNEAQ (reference sequence). This CDR3 is built from 17 residues. The CDR3 DNA sequence: TGTGCCAGCAGCTTAGCAGGTAGCAAGCCCTCTGGAAACACCATATATTTT. Its translation is CASSLAGSKPSGNTIYF.

V usage is TRBV27 and J usage is TRBJ1-1, with 7 nucleotides matching TRBD1. V lost 3 bases to trimming and J lost 3 bases; unmatched junction nucleotides: 1. CDR1 and CDR2 (germline): MNHEY, SMNVEV (reference sequence). The CDR3 has 13 residues. The CDR3 loop is CASSFRGYTEAFF. CDR3 nucleotide sequence: TGTGCCAGCAGTTTCAGGGGGTACACTGAAGCTTTCTTT.

The gene calls are TRBV27 and TRBJ2-1, with D perhaps matching TRBD2 (6 bases). The germline V and J ends were trimmed by 3 bases and 0 bases, with 12 bases remaining between them. The germline V gene has CDR1 MNHEY and CDR2 SMNVEV (reference sequence). CDR3 length: 16 amino acids. The CDR3 nucleotides are TGTGCCAGCAGTTTGCACCCGGGACTCTCCTACAATGAGCAGTTCTTC. Translated, it gives CASSLHPGLSYNEQFF.

The chain links TRBV6-5 to TRBJ1-4; maybe TRBD1 (6 bases). Trimming pared 6 bases from V and 8 bases from J, leaving 19 bases between. The germline V gene has CDR1 MNHEY and CDR2 SVGAGI. This CDR3 has 15 amino acids. The CDR3: CASRTTGFAYEKLFF. The CDR3 bases are TGTGCCAGCAGAACTACAGGGTTTGCTTACGAAAAACTGTTTTTT.

This sequence joins TRBV13 and TRBJ2-2, with 9 bases lining up with TRBD1. Losses at the gene ends were 5 bases for V and 0 bases for J; bases not matched to a gene: 7. CDR1 is PRHDT and CDR2 is FYEKMQ in the germline V gene (reference sequence). This CDR3 spans 17 amino acids. The CDR3 DNA is TGTGCCAGCAGCCCCCGGGACAGGGACACGAACACCGGGGAGCTGTTTTTT. Protein: CASSPRDRDTNTGELFF.

This chain links TRBV4-1 with TRBJ1-5; weak D call: TRBD1 (5 bases). This CDR3 has 15 amino acids. The ends were cut back, 3 bases at V and 8 bases at J, with 17 bases in the middle. CDR1 MGHRA and CDR2 YSYEKL come from the germline V gene. The CDR3 DNA follows: TGCGCCAGCAGCCATATCACCACCGGGGGGAAGCCCCAGCATTTT. It is translated as CASSHITTGGKPQHF.

The gene calls are TRBV9 and TRBJ1-1; D not certain. The CDR3 runs 15 residues. Germline V lookup: CDR1 SGDLS, CDR2 YYNGEE. V lost 3 bases to trimming and J lost 0 bases, with 12 bases between them. This CDR3 reads CASSDGGLMNTEAFF. The DNA for the CDR3 is TGTGCCAGCAGCGACGGCGGGCTGATGAACACTGAAGCTTTCTTT. Drawing the rest from reference TRBV9 and TRBJ1-1, the complete variable domain is DSGVTQTPKHLITATGQRVTLRCSPRSGDLSVYWYQQSLDQGLQFLIQYYNGEERAKGNILERFSAQQFPDLHSELNLSSLELGDSALYFCASSDGGLMNTEAFFGQGTRLTVV.

The J gene is TRBJ1-4, the V gene TRBV5-3; 7 nucleotides match TRBD1. TRBV5-3 is an ORF; its function is uncertain. The ends lost 4 bases at V and 4 bases at J; junction bases unmatched: 4. This CDR3 is built from 14 residues. The CDR3 reads CARSPGQLNEKLFF. CDR3 nucleotide sequence: TGTGCCAGAAGCCCGGGACAGCTTAATGAAAAACTGTTTTTT.

This chain uses TRBV7-2 with TRBJ2-5, with TRBD2 matching 9 bases. This CDR3 has 15 amino acids. Per germline, CDR1 SGHTA and CDR2 FQGNSA. Germline trimming cut 1 base from V and 2 bases from J; bases unmatched to any gene: 2. In nucleotides, the CDR3 is TGTGCCAGCAGCTTAGGTAGCGGGGGACAAGAGACCCAGTACTTC. This codes for CASSLGSGGQETQYF. The full variable domain, rest sourced from reference TRBV7-2 and TRBJ2-5, is GAGVSQSPSNKVTEKGKDVELRCDPISGHTALYWYRQSLGQGLEFLIYFQGNSAPDKSGLPSDRFSAERTGGSVSTLTIQRTQQEDSAVYLCASSLGSGGQETQYFGPGTRLLVL.

The chain carries TRBV7-2 and TRBJ2-4; TRBD1 matches 12 bases. CDR1 and CDR2 from the germline V gene are SGHTA and FQGNSA. The CDR3 extends over 16 amino acids. V shed 3 bases, J shed 10 bases, and the junction held 10 bases outside the gene matches. The CDR3 bases are TGTGCCAGCAGCTTCCTAGGGACAGGGGGCGCGGGGATTCAGTACTTC. This gives the protein CASSFLGTGGAGIQYF. The full variable domain, completed using reference TRBV7-2 and TRBJ2-4, is GAGVSQSPSNKVTEKGKDVELRCDPISGHTALYWYRQSLGQGLEFLIYFQGNSAPDKSGLPSDRFSAERTGGSVSTLTIQRTQQEDSAVYLCASSFLGTGGAGIQYFGAGTRLSVL.

J is TRBJ2-1 and V is TRBV28, with D tentatively TRBD1 (7 bases). This CDR3 contains 18 residues. Germline lookup yields CDR1 MDHEN and CDR2 SYDVKM. V was trimmed by 2 bases and J by 7 bases, leaving 24 bases between them. The CDR3 DNA reads TGTGCCAGCAGTTTAAGGGCGACAGGGCTTTTGGCGGGGAATGAGCAGTTCTTC. Its protein product is CASSLRATGLLAGNEQFF.

The chain employs TRBV4-3 and TRBJ1-4; D call uncertain. The germline gives CDR1 LGHNA, CDR2 YSLEER. The CDR3 sequence is 13 residues long. Deletions cut 5 bases from V and 7 bases from J, with 11 bases between. The CDR3 loop is CASSFEGVEKLFF. The CDR3 DNA reads as TGCGCCAGCAGCTTTGAGGGAGTTGAAAAACTGTTTTTT.

The chain has TRBV7-9 and TRBJ2-2; possibly TRBD1 for D (6 bases). The CDR3 runs 16 residues. The germline V gene has CDR1 SEHNR and CDR2 FQNEAQ (reference sequence). Trimming took off 2 bases at V and 2 bases at J, with 12 bases between the two ends. The CDR3 DNA reads TGTGCCAGCAGCTTACTACGGGACACCAACACCGGGGAGCTGTTTTTT. Translated, it gives CASSLLRDTNTGELFF.

The CDR3 DNA sequence: TGTGCCACCAGCAGACGGACAGGGAATAATGAAAAACTGTTTTTT. It codes for CATSRRTGNNEKLFF. This chain connects TRBV15 to TRBJ1-4, with 8 bases that match TRBD1. After removal of 2 bases from V and 4 bases from J, the junction contained 3 bases not matched to a gene. This CDR3 contains 15 residues. Germline CDR1 is LNHNV and CDR2 is YYDKDF (reference sequence).

The chain couples TRBV29-1 to TRBJ2-1, with 9 bases that match TRBD1. This CDR3 region has 14 residues. CDR1 and CDR2 from the germline V gene are SQVTM and ANQGSEA. The V gene end was trimmed by 2 bases and the J gene end by 6 bases; junction bases not matched to a gene: 5. CDR3 sequence reads: CSVELTTGGNEQFF. CDR3 DNA sequence: TGCAGCGTTGAACTTACGACAGGGGGCAATGAGCAGTTCTTC.

The chain uses TRBV28 and TRBJ2-2, with D maybe TRBD1 (6 bases). V lost 6 bases to trimming and J lost 0 bases, with 14 bases between them. This CDR3 region has 16 residues. The germline CDR1 and CDR2 sequences are MDHEN and SYDVKM. The CDR3 loop reads CASSLLGTTNTGELFF. Here the CDR3 DNA reads TGTGCCAGCAGCCTCCTCGGGACAACGAACACCGGGGAGCTGTTTTTT.